This T cell receptor beta chain was identified in a study of human T cells and chemical hapten exposure. As for the study in general: Small pooled library volume differences mainly caused per-sample TCR yield variation. Whole-study results and caveats: Counts of TCRs above 1 in 1000 frequency stayed unchanged with DPC sensitization.

It was unfractionated whole blood from which total RNA was extracted. J was trimmed by 4 bases and V by 7 bases; bases with no gene match: 7. The germline gives CDR1 SNHLY, CDR2 FYNNEI. The CDR3 sequence is 15 residues long. The library tagged each cDNA molecule with unique molecular identifiers. How the authors handled the data: There were a median of approximately 100,000 TCRs per sample, with a range from about 20,000 to 700,000. MiXCR was run by TCRdb on the reads, yielding one entry per CDR3 protein. The V and J calls follow TCRdb's processing rather than the paper's. Altogether about 3,100 distinct CDR3 sequences are present, roughly 49% being singletons, with the ten largest covering about a tenth. Worth noting for this clonotype: Its antigen is not known.

The receptor comes from a human donor who had alopecia or was a healthy volunteer (not recorded which). Some clones in this sample may be carry-over from other donors' samples. This table probably holds off-target reads from a library built for another chain. Sequencing used whole blood. V and J are TRBV2 and TRBJ2-1; 10 bases agree with TRBD2. In DNA, the CDR3 is TGTGCCAGCACCACCAGCGGGAGGGTTTACAATGAGCAGTTCTTC. Protein sequence: CASTTSGRVYNEQFF.